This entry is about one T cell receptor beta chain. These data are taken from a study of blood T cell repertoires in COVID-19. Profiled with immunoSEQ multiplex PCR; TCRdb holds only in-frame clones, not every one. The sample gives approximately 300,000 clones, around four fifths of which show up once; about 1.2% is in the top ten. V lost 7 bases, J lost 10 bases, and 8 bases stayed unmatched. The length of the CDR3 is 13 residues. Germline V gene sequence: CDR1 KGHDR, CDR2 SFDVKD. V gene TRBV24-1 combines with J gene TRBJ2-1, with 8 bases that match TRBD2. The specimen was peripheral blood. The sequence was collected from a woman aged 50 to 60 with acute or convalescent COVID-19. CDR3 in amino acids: CATRAGVLGEQFF. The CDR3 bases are TGTGCCACCAGAGCGGGAGTTCTGGGGGAGCAGTTCTTC.